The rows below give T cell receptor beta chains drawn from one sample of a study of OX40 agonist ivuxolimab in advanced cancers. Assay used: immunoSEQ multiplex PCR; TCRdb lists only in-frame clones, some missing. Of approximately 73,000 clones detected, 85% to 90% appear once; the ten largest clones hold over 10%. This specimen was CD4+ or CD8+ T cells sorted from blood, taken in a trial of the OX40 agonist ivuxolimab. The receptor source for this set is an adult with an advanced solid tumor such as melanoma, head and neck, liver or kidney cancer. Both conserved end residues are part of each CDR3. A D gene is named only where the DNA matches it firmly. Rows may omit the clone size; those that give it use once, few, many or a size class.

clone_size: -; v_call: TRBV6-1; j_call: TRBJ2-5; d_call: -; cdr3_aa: CASREFPGAQETQYF; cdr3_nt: TGTGCCAGCAGGGAGTTTCCAGGGGCCCAAGAGACCCAGTACTTC
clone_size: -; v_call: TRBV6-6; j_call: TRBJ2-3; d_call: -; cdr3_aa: CASNHQDTQYF; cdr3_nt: TGTGCCAGCAACCACCAGGATACGCAGTATTTT
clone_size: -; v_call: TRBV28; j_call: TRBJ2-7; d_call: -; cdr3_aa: CASSYYEQYF; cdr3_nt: TGTGCCAGCAGTTACTACGAGCAGTACTTC
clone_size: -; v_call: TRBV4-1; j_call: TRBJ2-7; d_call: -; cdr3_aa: CASSRTTGEGFYEQYF; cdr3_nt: TGCGCCAGCAGCCGGACTACAGGGGAAGGCTTCTACGAGCAGTACTTC
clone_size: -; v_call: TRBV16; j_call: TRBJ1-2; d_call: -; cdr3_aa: CASSPGQDYGYTF; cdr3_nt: TGTGCCAGCAGCCCTGGGCAGGACTATGGCTACACCTTC
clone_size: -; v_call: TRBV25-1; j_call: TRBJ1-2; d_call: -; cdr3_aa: CASSESMGTYGYTF; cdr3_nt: TGTGCCAGCAGTGAAAGTATGGGGACCTATGGCTACACCTTC
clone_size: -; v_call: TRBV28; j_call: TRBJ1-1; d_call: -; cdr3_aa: CASTRPGGLLNTEAFF; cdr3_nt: TGTGCCAGCACCCGCCCCGGGGGACTCCTGAACACTGAAGCTTTCTTT
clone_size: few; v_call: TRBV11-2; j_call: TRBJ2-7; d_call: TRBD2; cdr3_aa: CASRRSSGSHEQYF; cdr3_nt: TGTGCCAGCAGAAGGTCTAGCGGGAGCCACGAGCAGTACTTC
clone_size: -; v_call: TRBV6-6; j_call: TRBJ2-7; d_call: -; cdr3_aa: CASSYASYEQYF; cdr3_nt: TGTGCCAGCAGTTACGCCTCCTACGAGCAGTACTTC
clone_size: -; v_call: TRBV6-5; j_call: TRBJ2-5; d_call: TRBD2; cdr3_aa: CASIGGLAGEETQYF; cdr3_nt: TGTGCCAGCATCGGCGGACTAGCGGGAGAAGAGACCCAGTACTTC
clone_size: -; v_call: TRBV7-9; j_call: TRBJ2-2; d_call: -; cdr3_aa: CANLPQGELFF; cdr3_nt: TGTGCCAACCTCCCCCAGGGGGAGCTGTTTTTT
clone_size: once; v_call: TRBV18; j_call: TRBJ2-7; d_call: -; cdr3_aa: CASSPPVGPTYEQYF; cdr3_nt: TGTGCCAGCTCACCGCCGGTAGGGCCCACCTACGAGCAGTACTTC
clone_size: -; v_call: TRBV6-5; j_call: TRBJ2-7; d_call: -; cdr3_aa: CASSTTYEQYF; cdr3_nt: TGTGCCAGCAGTACAACCTACGAGCAGTACTTC
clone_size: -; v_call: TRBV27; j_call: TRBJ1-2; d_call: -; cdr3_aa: CASSTGTGDGYTF; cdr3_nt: TGTGCCAGCAGCACTGGTACAGGCGATGGCTACACCTTC
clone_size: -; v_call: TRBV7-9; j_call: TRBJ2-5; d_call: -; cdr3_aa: CASSLPAEETQYF; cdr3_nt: TGTGCCAGCAGCCTACCCGCCGAAGAGACCCAGTACTTC
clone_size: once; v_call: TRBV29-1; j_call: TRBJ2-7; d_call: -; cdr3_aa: CSVAVGFYEQYF; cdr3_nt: TGCAGCGTTGCGGTCGGTTTCTACGAGCAGTACTTC
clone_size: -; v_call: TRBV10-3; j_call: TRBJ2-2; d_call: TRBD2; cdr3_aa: CAISESGLGNTGELFF; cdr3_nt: TGTGCCATCAGTGAGTCCGGACTAGGAAATACCGGGGAGCTGTTTTTT
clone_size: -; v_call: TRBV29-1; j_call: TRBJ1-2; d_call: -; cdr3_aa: CSVDGGLHGYTF; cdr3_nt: TGCAGCGTTGACGGGGGCTTACATGGCTACACCTTC
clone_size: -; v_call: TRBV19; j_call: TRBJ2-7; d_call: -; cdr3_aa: CASSIVEGASYEQYF; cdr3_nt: TGTGCCAGTAGTATAGTGGAGGGGGCGAGTTACGAGCAGTACTTC
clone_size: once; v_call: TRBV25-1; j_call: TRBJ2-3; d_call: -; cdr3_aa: CASSEGPEAGPRGDTQYF; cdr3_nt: TGTGCCAGCAGTGAGGGGCCTGAAGCGGGCCCCCGTGGAGATACGCAGTATTTT
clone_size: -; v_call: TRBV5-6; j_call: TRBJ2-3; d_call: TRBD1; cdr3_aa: CASSWDRGTDTQYF; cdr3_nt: TGTGCCAGCAGCTGGGACAGGGGCACAGATACGCAGTATTTT
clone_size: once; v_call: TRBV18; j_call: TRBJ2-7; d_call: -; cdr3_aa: CASSPTRVSPHEQYF; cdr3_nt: TGTGCCAGCTCGCCCACTCGAGTCAGTCCCCACGAGCAGTACTTC
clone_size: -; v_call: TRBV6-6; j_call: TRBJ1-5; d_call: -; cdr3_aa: CASSYLGRSNQPQHF; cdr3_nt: TGTGCCAGCAGTTACTTAGGGAGAAGCAATCAGCCCCAGCATTTT
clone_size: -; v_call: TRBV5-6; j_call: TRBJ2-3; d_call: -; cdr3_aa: CASSGAGSRSTDTQYF; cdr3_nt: TGTGCCAGCAGCGGAGCAGGGTCTAGGAGCACAGATACGCAGTATTTT
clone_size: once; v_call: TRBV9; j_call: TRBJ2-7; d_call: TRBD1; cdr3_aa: CASSHPDEGTEYEQYF; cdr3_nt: TGTGCCAGCAGCCACCCCGACGAGGGGACAGAGTACGAGCAGTACTTC
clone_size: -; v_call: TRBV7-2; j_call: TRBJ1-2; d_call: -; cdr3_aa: CASSLFGQGGYGYTF; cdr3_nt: TGTGCCAGCAGCTTATTCGGGCAGGGCGGATATGGCTACACCTTC
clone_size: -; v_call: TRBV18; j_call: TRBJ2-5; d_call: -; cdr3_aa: CASSPSLQETQYF; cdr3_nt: TGTGCCAGCTCACCATCTCTCCAAGAGACCCAGTACTTC